The clone carrying this T cell receptor beta chain was found many times. The data are from a study of response to subunit inactivated influenza vaccine. Trimming took off 6 bases at V and 6 bases at J, with 14 bases between the two ends. The CDR3 sequence is 13 residues long. TCRdb itself ran the RT-PCR reads through MiXCR, one entry per CDR3 protein. The sample has some 480,000 distinct CDR3 sequences; approximately 11% are singletons. The J gene is TRBJ1-2, the V gene TRBV12-3 or TRBV12-4; D may be TRBD1 (5 bases). This receptor was taken from a man aged 50-60 years who received an inactivated influenza vaccine. Material: PBMCs from blood, obtained more than 35 days after vaccination. The CDR3 reads CASRIDSDHGYTF. CDR3 DNA sequence: TGTGCCAGCAGGATAGACAGCGACCATGGCTACACCTTC.